What follows describes a single T cell receptor (beta chain). The antigen remains unidentified. The data are from a study of T cells in localized non-small cell lung cancer. General study points: The study detected a median approximately 57 of the top 100 tumor clones in adjacent lung.

V gave up 1 base and J gave up 6 bases, with 10 bases separating them. Germline-derived CDR1 and CDR2 are SGHDT and YYEEEE. This CDR3 spans 13 amino acids. Profiled with immunoSEQ multiplex PCR; TCRdb holds only in-frame clones, not every one. This sample has nearly 25,000 clones, with about 92% found just once. This clonotype was sampled from a man aged 40-75 years with stage III squamous cell lung carcinoma. The chain recombines TRBV5-6 with TRBJ1-2; D unresolved. The sequences come from peripheral blood, collected before any cancer treatment. The CDR3 reads CASSLSRYNGYTF. In DNA form, the CDR3 reads TGTGCCAGCAGCTTGTCCCGGTACAATGGCTACACCTTC.